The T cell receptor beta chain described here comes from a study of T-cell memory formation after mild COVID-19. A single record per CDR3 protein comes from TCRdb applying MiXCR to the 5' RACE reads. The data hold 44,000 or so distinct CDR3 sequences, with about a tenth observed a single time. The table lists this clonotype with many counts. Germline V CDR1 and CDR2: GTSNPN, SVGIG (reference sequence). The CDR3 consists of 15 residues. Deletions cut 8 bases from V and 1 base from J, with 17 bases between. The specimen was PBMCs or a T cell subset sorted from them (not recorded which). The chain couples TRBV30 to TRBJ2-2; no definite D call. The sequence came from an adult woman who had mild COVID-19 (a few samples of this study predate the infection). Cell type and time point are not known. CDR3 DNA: TGTGCCCATCCTGGGCGAAATCTGAACACCGGGGAGCTGTTTTTT. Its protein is CAHPGRNLNTGELFF.